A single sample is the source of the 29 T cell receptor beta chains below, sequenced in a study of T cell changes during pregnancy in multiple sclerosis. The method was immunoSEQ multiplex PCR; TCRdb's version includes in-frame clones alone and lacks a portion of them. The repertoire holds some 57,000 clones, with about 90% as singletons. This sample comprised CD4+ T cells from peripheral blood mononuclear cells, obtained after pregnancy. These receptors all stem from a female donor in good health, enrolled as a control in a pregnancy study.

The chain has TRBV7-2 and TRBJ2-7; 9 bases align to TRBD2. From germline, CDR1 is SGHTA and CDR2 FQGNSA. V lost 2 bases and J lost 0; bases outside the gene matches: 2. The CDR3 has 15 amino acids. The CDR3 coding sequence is TGTGCCAGCAGCTTACTAGCGGGGCCCTCCTACGAGCAGTACTTC. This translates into CASSLLAGPSYEQYF.

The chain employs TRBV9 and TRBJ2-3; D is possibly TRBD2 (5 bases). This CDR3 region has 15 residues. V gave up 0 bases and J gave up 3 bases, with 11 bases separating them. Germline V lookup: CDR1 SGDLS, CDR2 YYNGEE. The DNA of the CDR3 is TGTGCCAGCAGCGTAGGATTTGGGGAGACAGATACGCAGTATTTT. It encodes CASSVGFGETDTQYF. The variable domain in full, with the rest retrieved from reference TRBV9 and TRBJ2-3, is DSGVTQTPKHLITATGQRVTLRCSPRSGDLSVYWYQQSLDQGLQFLIQYYNGEERAKGNILERFSAQQFPDLHSELNLSSLELGDSALYFCASSVGFGETDTQYFGPGTRLTVL.

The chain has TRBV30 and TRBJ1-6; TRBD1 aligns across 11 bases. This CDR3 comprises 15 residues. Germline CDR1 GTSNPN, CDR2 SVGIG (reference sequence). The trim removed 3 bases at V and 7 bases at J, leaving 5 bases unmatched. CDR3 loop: CAWSRTGGSNSPLHF. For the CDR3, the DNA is TGTGCCTGGAGCCGGACAGGGGGCTCCAATTCACCCCTCCACTTT. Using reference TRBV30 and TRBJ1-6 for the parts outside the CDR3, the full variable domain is SQTIHQWPATLVQPVGSPLSLECTVEGTSNPNLYWYRQAAGRGLQLLFYSVGIGQISSEVPQNLSASRPQDRQFILSSKKLLLSDSGFYLCAWSRTGGSNSPLHFGNGTRLTVT.

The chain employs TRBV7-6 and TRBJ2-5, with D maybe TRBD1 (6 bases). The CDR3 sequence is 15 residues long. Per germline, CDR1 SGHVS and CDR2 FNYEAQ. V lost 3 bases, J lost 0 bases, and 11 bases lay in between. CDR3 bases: TGTGCCAGCAGCTTTTCTACAGGGAACCAAGAGACCCAGTACTTC. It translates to CASSFSTGNQETQYF. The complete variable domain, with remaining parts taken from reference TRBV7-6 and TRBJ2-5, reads GAGVSQSPRYKVTKRGQDVALRCDPISGHVSLYWYRQALGQGPEFLTYFNYEAQQDKSGLPNDRFSAERPEGSISTLTIQRTEQRDSAMYRCASSFSTGNQETQYFGPGTRLLVL.

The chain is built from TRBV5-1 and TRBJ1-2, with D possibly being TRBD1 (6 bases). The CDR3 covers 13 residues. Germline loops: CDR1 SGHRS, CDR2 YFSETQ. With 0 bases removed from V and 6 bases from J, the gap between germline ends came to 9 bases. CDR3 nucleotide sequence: TGCGCCAGCAGCTTGGACAGGGCTAATGGCTACACCTTC. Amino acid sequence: CASSLDRANGYTF. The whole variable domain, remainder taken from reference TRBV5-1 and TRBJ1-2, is KAGVTQTPRYLIKTRGQQVTLSCSPISGHRSVSWYQQTPGQGLQFLFEYFSETQRNKGNFPGRFSGRQFSNSRSEMNVSTLELGDSALYLCASSLDRANGYTFGSGTRLTVV.

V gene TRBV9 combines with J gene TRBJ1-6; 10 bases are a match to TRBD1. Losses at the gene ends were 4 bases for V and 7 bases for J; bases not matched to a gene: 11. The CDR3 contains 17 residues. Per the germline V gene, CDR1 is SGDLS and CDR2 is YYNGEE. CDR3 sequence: CASSLTGGAGPNSPLHF. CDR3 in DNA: TGTGCCAGCAGCTTGACAGGGGGCGCGGGTCCCAATTCACCCCTCCACTTT.

The CDR3 is CASSLRGNEKLFF. The DNA of the CDR3 is TGCGCCAGCAGCTTACGGGGTAATGAAAAACTGTTTTTT. This chain joins TRBV5-1 and TRBJ1-4; D ambiguous. CDR1 SGHRS and CDR2 YFSETQ come from the germline V gene. Between the trimmed V and J ends, which lost 2 bases and 4 bases, there was a span of 6 bases. The CDR3 is 13 residues long.

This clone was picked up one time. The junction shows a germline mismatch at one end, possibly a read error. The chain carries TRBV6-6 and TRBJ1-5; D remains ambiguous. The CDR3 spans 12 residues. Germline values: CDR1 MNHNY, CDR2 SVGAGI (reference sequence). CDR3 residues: CASSYSSMAGYF. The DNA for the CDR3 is TGTGCCAGCAGTTACTCCTCTATGGCAGGATATTTT.

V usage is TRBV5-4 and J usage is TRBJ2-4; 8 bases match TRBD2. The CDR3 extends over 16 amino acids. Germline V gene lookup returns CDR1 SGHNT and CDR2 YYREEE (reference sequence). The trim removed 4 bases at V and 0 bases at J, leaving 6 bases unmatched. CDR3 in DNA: TGTGCCAGCAGCCCGGCAGCGGGAGTAGCCAAAAACATTCAGTACTTC. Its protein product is CASSPAAGVAKNIQYF. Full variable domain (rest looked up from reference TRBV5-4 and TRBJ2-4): ETGVTQSPTHLIKTRGQQVTLRCSSQSGHNTVSWYQQALGQGPQFIFQYYREEENGRGNFPPRFSGLQFPNYSSELNVNALELDDSALYLCASSPAAGVAKNIQYFGAGTRLSVL.

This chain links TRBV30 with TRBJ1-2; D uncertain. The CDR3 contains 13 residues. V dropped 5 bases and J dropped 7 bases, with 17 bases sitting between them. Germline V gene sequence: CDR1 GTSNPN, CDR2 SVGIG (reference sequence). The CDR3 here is CAWSYLRGLGYTF. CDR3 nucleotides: TGTGCCTGGTCCTACCTCCGAGGGCTTGGCTACACCTTC.

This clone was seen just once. The DNA for the CDR3 is TGTGCCAGCAGTCAGGGTCTGAACACTGAAGCTTTCTTT. Protein sequence: CASSQGLNTEAFF. The gene calls are TRBV6-5 and TRBJ1-1; tentatively, D is TRBD1 (5 bases). Germline CDR1 reads MNHEY; CDR2 reads SVGAGI. Trimming took 5 bases from V and 0 from J, leaving 7 bases between them. CDR3 size: 13 residues.

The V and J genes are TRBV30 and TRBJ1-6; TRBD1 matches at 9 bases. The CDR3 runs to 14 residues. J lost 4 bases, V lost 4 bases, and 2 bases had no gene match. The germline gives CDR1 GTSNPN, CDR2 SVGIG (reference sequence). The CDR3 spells CAWTGTGYNSPLHF. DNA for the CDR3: TGTGCCTGGACCGGGACAGGGTATAATTCACCCCTCCACTTT.

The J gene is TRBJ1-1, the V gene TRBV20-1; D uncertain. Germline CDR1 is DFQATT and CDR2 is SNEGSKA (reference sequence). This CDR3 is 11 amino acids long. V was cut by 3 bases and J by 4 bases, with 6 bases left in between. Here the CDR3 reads CSARESTEAFF. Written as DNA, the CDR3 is TGCAGTGCTAGGGAGAGCACTGAAGCTTTCTTT.

The CDR3 DNA reads as TGTGCCAGCAGCTTAGGGGGACAGGGGGCACGGGCTTTCTTT. Protein: CASSLGGQGARAFF. The J gene is TRBJ1-1, the V gene TRBV7-9; 12 bases align to TRBD1. Germline CDR1 SEHNR, CDR2 FQNEAQ (reference sequence). This CDR3 region has 14 residues. Germline trimming cut 1 base from V and 11 bases from J; bases unmatched to any gene: 5.

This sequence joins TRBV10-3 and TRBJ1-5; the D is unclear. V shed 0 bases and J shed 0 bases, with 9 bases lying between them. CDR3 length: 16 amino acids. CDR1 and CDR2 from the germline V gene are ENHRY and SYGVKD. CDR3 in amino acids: CAISESGRVSNQPQHF. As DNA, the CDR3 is TGTGCCATCAGTGAGTCTGGGAGGGTTAGCAATCAGCCCCAGCATTTT.

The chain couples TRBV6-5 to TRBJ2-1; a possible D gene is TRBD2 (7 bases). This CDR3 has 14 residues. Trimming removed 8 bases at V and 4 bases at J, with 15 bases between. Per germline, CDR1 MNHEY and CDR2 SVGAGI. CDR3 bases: TGTGCCAGCGAGGGGGACGGGGGGTACAATGAGCAGTTCTTC. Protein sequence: CASEGDGGYNEQFF.

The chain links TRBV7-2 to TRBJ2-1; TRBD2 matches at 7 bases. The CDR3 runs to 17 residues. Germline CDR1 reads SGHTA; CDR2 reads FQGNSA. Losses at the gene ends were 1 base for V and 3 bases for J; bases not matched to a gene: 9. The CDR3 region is CASSLDTTSSFYNEQFF. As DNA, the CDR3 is TGTGCCAGCAGCTTAGATACGACTAGCAGCTTCTACAATGAGCAGTTCTTC.

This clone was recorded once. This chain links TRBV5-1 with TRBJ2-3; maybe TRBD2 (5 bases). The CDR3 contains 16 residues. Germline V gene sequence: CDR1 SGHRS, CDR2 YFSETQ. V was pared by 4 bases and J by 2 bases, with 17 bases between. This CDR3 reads CASSQVPGETTDTQYF. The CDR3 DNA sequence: TGCGCCAGCAGCCAGGTCCCCGGGGAAACCACAGATACGCAGTATTTT.

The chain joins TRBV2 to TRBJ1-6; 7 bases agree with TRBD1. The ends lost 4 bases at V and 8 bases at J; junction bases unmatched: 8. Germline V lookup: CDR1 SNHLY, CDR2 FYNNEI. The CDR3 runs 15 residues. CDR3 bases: TGTGCCAGCAGTGCAACAGGGGCAAGGCATTCACCCCTCCACTTT. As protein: CASSATGARHSPLHF.

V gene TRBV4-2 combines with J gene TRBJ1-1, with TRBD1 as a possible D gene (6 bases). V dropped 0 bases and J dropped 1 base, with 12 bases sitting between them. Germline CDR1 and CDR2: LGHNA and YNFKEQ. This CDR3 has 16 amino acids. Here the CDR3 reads CASSQDRAGANTEAFF. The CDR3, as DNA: TGTGCCAGCAGCCAAGATCGGGCAGGGGCGAACACTGAAGCTTTCTTT.

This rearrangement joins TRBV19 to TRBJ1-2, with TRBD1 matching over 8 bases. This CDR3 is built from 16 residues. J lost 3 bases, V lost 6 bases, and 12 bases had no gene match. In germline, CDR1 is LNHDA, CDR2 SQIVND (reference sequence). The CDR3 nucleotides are TGTGCCAGTAGAGACGAATTACAGGGGGTCGACTATGGCTACACCTTC. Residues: CASRDELQGVDYGYTF.

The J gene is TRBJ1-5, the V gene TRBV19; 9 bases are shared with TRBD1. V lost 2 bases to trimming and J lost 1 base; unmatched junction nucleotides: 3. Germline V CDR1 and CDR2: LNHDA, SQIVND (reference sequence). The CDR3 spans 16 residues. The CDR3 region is CASSIFGTGSNQPQHF. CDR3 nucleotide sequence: TGTGCCAGTAGTATATTCGGGACAGGGAGCAATCAGCCCCAGCATTTT.

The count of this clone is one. The CDR3 DNA follows: TGTGCCAGCAGCCCGGACAGGTCCTATGGCTACACCTTC. This sequence encodes CASSPDRSYGYTF. V and J are TRBV7-2 and TRBJ1-2; 7 bases are a match to TRBD1. CDR3 size: 13 residues. V trimming: 5 bases; J trimming: 4 bases; junction bases outside the gene matches: 4. Per germline, CDR1 SGHTA and CDR2 FQGNSA.

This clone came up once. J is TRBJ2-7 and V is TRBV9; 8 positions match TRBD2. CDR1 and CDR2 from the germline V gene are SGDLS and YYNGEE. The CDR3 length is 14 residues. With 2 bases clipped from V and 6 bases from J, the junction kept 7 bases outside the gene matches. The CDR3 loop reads CASSVSGARGEQYF. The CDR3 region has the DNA TGTGCCAGCAGCGTTAGCGGGGCGAGGGGCGAGCAGTACTTC. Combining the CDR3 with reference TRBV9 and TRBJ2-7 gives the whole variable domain DSGVTQTPKHLITATGQRVTLRCSPRSGDLSVYWYQQSLDQGLQFLIQYYNGEERAKGNILERFSAQQFPDLHSELNLSSLELGDSALYFCASSVSGARGEQYFGPGTRLTVT.

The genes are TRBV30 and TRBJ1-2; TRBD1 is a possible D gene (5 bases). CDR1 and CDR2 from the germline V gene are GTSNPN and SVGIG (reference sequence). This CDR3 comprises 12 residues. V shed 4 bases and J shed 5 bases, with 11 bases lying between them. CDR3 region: CAWTARTYGYTF. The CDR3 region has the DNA TGTGCCTGGACCGCCCGGACATATGGCTACACCTTC. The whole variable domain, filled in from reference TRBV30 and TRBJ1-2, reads SQTIHQWPATLVQPVGSPLSLECTVEGTSNPNLYWYRQAAGRGLQLLFYSVGIGQISSEVPQNLSASRPQDRQFILSSKKLLLSDSGFYLCAWTARTYGYTFGSGTRLTVV.

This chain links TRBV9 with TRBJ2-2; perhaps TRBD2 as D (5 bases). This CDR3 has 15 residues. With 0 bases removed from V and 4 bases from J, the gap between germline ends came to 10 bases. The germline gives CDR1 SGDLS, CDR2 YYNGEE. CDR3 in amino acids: CASSVGLEGTGELFF. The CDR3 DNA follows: TGTGCCAGCAGCGTAGGTTTAGAGGGCACCGGGGAGCTGTTTTTT. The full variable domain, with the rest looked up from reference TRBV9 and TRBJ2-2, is DSGVTQTPKHLITATGQRVTLRCSPRSGDLSVYWYQQSLDQGLQFLIQYYNGEERAKGNILERFSAQQFPDLHSELNLSSLELGDSALYFCASSVGLEGTGELFFGEGSRLTVL.

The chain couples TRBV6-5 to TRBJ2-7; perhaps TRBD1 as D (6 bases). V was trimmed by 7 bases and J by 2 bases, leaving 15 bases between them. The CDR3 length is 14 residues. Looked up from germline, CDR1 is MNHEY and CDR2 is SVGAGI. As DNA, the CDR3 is TGTGCCAGCAAGTCGGACAGACCCCCCTACGAGCAGTACTTC. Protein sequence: CASKSDRPPYEQYF.

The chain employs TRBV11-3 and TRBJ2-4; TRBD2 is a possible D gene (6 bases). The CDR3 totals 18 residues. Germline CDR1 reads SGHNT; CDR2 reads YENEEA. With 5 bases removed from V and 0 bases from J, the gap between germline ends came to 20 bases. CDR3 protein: CASSGGIRSELAKNIQYF. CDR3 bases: TGTGCCAGCAGCGGGGGGATTAGATCCGAGCTAGCCAAAAACATTCAGTACTTC.

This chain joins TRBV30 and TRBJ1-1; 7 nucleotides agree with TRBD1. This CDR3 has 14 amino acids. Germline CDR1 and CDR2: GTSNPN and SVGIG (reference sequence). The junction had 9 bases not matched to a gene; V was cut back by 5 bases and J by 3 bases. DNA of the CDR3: TGTGCCTGGCGACAGGGATTATCCGACACTGAAGCTTTCTTT. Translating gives CAWRQGLSDTEAFF. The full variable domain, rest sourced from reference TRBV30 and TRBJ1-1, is SQTIHQWPATLVQPVGSPLSLECTVEGTSNPNLYWYRQAAGRGLQLLFYSVGIGQISSEVPQNLSASRPQDRQFILSSKKLLLSDSGFYLCAWRQGLSDTEAFFGQGTRLTVV.